Sequencing of this T cell receptor (beta chain) was carried out in a study of blood T cell repertoires in COVID-19 (dated by TCRdb to 2018 to 2021). For the wider study: The collaborator samples originated in the United States, Italy and Spain and spanned the acute and convalescent phases of COVID-19. The dataset comprised deeply sampled blood TCRbeta repertoires from subjects exposed to, actively infected with, or recovered from COVID-19. The prospective study material was composed of cDNA or gDNA derived from T cells, B-cell-depleted T cells, or PBMCs. The repertoires were made available in a free public database intended to serve as a resource for research on the immune response to SARS-CoV-2. Where available, HLA class I and class II types were taken from metadata supplied by the sample provider and were not determined by assay-based typing. Sample metadata almost always included a de-identified subject ID, COVID-19 status, age in years and sex. The samples were drawn from the first 160 participants of the ongoing ImmuneRACE study and from 1,254 subjects provided by 6 global collaborators. Overall study outcomes, separate from this receptor: The quantity of clinical and demographic metadata differed by source and by participant and was supplied without curation.

A note on this clone: The target of this receptor is not known. Base qualities are not provided; no much larger clone lies one nucleotide away.

TCRbeta CDR3 regions were amplified from genomic DNA by means of the immunoSEQ Assay, a bias-controlled multiplex PCR. The study's processing was this. Nucleated cell counts per sample were estimated from amplification of reference gene primers within the assay. Sequence reads were collapsed and filtered to measure the absolute abundance of every unique TCRbeta CDR3 rearrangement. Productive Simpson clonality was computed per sample as the square root of Simpson's diversity index over productive rearrangements. Entries here come from immuneACCESS through TCRdb and include only in-frame sequences with V and J called. Some clones fail to appear in such tables; in the studies checked, an unresolved V gene covers under half of the shortfall, and the cause of the remainder is unknown. V and J calls and clone size are those listed in that table; D and trimming were worked out from the DNA. This sample lists roughly 250,000 clones; about nine tenths were detected once. Roughly 7% of the sample goes to the ten largest clones.

In the germline V gene (reference sequence), CDR1 corresponds to WNHNN and CDR2 to SYGVQD. Between the V and J ends, shortened by 3 bases and 5 bases respectively, the junction contains 13 bases. There are 14 amino acids in the CDR3, from cysteine to phenylalanine inclusive. CDR3 DNA only is kept here, 42 bases in frame from base 1. Samples from volunteer blood donors who had recovered from COVID-19 were contributed by a second Seattle source. Collaborating institutions collected whole blood in K2EDTA tubes following their own protocols. Collaborator samples were shipped for TCRbeta analysis as frozen whole blood, isolated PBMCs, or DNA extracted from either sample type.

The clonotype was recovered from a man between 60 and 70 years old who had recovered from COVID-19. Sequenced material: peripheral blood. This chain joins TRBV10-1 to TRBJ2-5; the D gene is possibly TRBD1, with 6 bases matching. The CDR3 reads as follows: CASSESGAKETQYF. The DNA sequence is TGCGCCAGCAGTGAATCAGGGGCGAAGGAGACCCAGTACTTC.